This entry lists 32 T cell receptor beta chains sequenced from one sample in a study of vaccination effects on CD4 cells after COVID-19. Antigens of these TCRs are unknown. The assay was immunoSEQ multiplex PCR, and TCRdb's table has in-frame clones only and misses some. The table lists some 25,000 clones, roughly 76% of them singletons. The ViraFEST assay expanded antigen-specific CD4+ T cells with viral peptide pools before sequencing. When more than 9 days of culture had elapsed, CD4+ T cells were isolated. PCR confirmed that the person was infected with SARS-CoV-2 between March and December 2020. This material consisted of CD4+ T cells from PBMCs cultured with SARS-CoV-2 spike peptides, taken before COVID-19 vaccination. These receptors came from a human donor who had a prior SARS-CoV-2 infection.

The chain combines TRBV24-1 with TRBJ1-2; D is undetermined. Per germline, CDR1 KGHDR and CDR2 SFDVKD. CDR3 length: 11 residues. The V gene lost 3 bases and the J gene lost 8 bases, with 6 bases spanning the gap. The CDR3 reads CATSDEWGYTF. In DNA, the CDR3 is TGTGCCACCAGTGATGAGTGGGGCTACACCTTC.

The chain employs TRBV5-4 and TRBJ2-2; 8 nucleotides align to TRBD2. Unmatched junction bases numbered 9, after V lost 2 bases and J lost 6 bases. The CDR3 spans 16 residues. Germline V gives CDR1 SGHNT, CDR2 YYREEE (reference sequence). The chain's CDR3 is CASSFSAGASAGELFF. The CDR3 DNA follows: TGTGCCAGCAGCTTTTCAGCGGGGGCCTCTGCCGGGGAGCTGTTTTTT.

A single count supports this clone. The chain carries TRBV4-3 and TRBJ2-3, with D possibly called TRBD1 or TRBD2 (6 bases each). Germline CDR1 reads LGHNA; CDR2 reads YSLEER. The CDR3 has 19 residues. Between the trimmed V and J ends, which lost 1 base and 5 bases, there was a span of 25 bases. The CDR3 coding sequence is TGCGCCAGCAGCCAAGCCTTAAGCCCGGACAGAGGGGGAGGAGATACGCAGTATTTT. This codes for CASSQALSPDRGGGDTQYF.

The V and J genes are TRBV4-2 and TRBJ1-6, with D uncertain. The CDR3 runs to 17 residues. CDR1 is LGHNA, CDR2 YNFKEQ, per germline. Trimming cost V 0 bases and J 6 bases, with 15 bases left between them. This chain's CDR3 is CASSQESQRSLNSPLHF. Here the CDR3 DNA reads TGTGCCAGCAGCCAAGAGTCACAGCGATCGCTTAATTCACCCCTCCACTTT.

The chain joins TRBV6-6 to TRBJ2-3; the match to TRBD2 covers 9 bases. The CDR3 has 16 amino acids. Germline V lookup: CDR1 MNHNY, CDR2 SVGAGI (reference sequence). J was trimmed by 4 bases and V by 6 bases; bases with no gene match: 11. CDR3 loop: CASRPSWLAGSDTQYF. The CDR3, as DNA: TGTGCCAGCAGGCCTTCATGGCTAGCGGGATCAGATACGCAGTATTTT.

Here the CDR3 reads CASSPPGQGGETQYF. Written as DNA, the CDR3 is TGTGCCAGCTCACCACCGGGTCAGGGTGGAGAGACCCAGTACTTC. The chain joins TRBV18 to TRBJ2-5, with a weak D call TRBD1 (5 bases). Trimming removed 0 bases at V and 4 bases at J, with 12 bases between. The CDR3 has 15 residues. CDR1 and CDR2 from the germline V gene are KGHSH and LQKENI.

The chain links TRBV7-9 to TRBJ1-2; D might be TRBD1 (6 bases). Germline CDR1 is SEHNR and CDR2 is FQNEAQ (reference sequence). The CDR3 is 13 residues long. Trimming shortened V by 1 base and J by 7 bases, and 10 bases separated the two germline ends. The CDR3 sequence: CASSLGGAGGYTF. The CDR3 DNA sequence: TGTGCCAGCAGCTTAGGGGGGGCTGGTGGCTACACCTTC.

This clone was counted once. The V and J genes are TRBV7-2 and TRBJ1-4; 10 bases fit TRBD1. The CDR3 totals 14 residues. V gave up 8 bases and J gave up 3 bases; unmatched junction bases: 3. From germline, CDR1 is SGHTA and CDR2 FQGNSA. This chain's CDR3 is CASGTGVANEKLFF. The CDR3 bases are TGTGCCAGCGGGACAGGGGTGGCTAATGAAAAACTGTTTTTT.

V gene TRBV5-6 combines with J gene TRBJ2-7; the match to TRBD2 covers 14 bases. After removal of 4 bases from V and 2 bases from J, the junction contained 2 bases not matched to a gene. This CDR3 has 15 residues. Germline V lookup: CDR1 SGHDT, CDR2 YYEEEE. The CDR3 protein is CASSQGLAGAYEQYF. For the CDR3, the DNA is TGTGCCAGCAGCCAGGGACTAGCGGGAGCCTACGAGCAGTACTTC.

This rearrangement joins TRBV5-4 to TRBJ2-3; weak D call: TRBD2 (5 bases). Germline V gives CDR1 SGHNT, CDR2 YYREEE (reference sequence). The CDR3 contains 13 residues. Trimming shortened V by 2 bases and J by 4 bases, and 8 bases separated the two germline ends. The CDR3 DNA reads TGTGCCAGCAGCTTTCCCGGGGCAGATACGCAGTATTTT. It translates to CASSFPGADTQYF.

The chain carries TRBV30 and TRBJ2-2; D not certain. Trimming shortened V by 4 bases and J by 7 bases, and 16 bases separated the two germline ends. This CDR3 comprises 14 residues. Germline V gene data show CDR1 as GTSNPN and CDR2 as SVGIG (reference sequence). The CDR3 sequence: CAWNINALGGELFF. The CDR3 bases are TGTGCCTGGAACATCAACGCCTTAGGCGGGGAGCTGTTTTTT. The full variable domain, its missing parts supplied by reference TRBV30 and TRBJ2-2, is SQTIHQWPATLVQPVGSPLSLECTVEGTSNPNLYWYRQAAGRGLQLLFYSVGIGQISSEVPQNLSASRPQDRQFILSSKKLLLSDSGFYLCAWNINALGGELFFGEGSRLTVL.

The chain is built from TRBV14 and TRBJ1-2; the D is unclear. The CDR3 consists of 14 residues. The germline V gene encodes CDR1 SGHDN and CDR2 FVKESK. The V end was cut by 0 bases, the J end by 3 bases, with 8 bases between. CDR3 sequence (DNA): TGTGCCAGCAGCCAAGATAGAAGGGACTATGGCTACACCTTC. Translated, it gives CASSQDRRDYGYTF.

The chain couples TRBV4-2 to TRBJ2-7; TRBD2 matches 8 bases. Germline lookup yields CDR1 LGHNA and CDR2 YNFKEQ. The CDR3 extends over 15 amino acids. Trimming cost V 1 base and J 6 bases; bases outside gene matches: 8. Here the CDR3 reads CASSQGMSGRPEQYF. In nucleotides, the CDR3 is TGTGCCAGCAGCCAAGGAATGAGCGGGAGACCCGAGCAGTACTTC.

This clone is termed large (0.1 to 1%). The genes are TRBV5-5 and TRBJ1-2, with D unclear. The germline CDR1 and CDR2 sequences are SGHKS and YYEKEE (reference sequence). This CDR3 has 13 residues. The V end lost 3 bases, the J end lost 6 bases, and 12 bases lay between the germline ends. In DNA, the CDR3 is TGTGCCAGCAGCTCCCGGGGATCTCATGGCTACACCTTC. It encodes CASSSRGSHGYTF.

This chain links TRBV7-2 with TRBJ1-5; 7 bases are a match to TRBD1. CDR1 and CDR2 from the germline V gene are SGHTA and FQGNSA. The CDR3 covers 17 residues. The V gene end was trimmed by 1 base and the J gene end by 1 base; junction bases not matched to a gene: 7. The CDR3: CASSLGGQVTSNQPQHF. DNA of the CDR3: TGTGCCAGCAGCTTAGGTGGACAGGTAACGAGCAATCAGCCCCAGCATTTT.

In this sample, this clone turned up a few times. The chain joins TRBV5-1 to TRBJ2-7; D is unresolved. The germline CDR1 and CDR2 sequences are SGHRS and YFSETQ. The V end was cut by 1 base, the J end by 3 bases, with 5 bases between. The CDR3 extends over 12 amino acids. The CDR3 sequence is CASSLRNYEQYF. CDR3 DNA: TGCGCCAGCAGCTTGCGGAACTACGAGCAGTACTTC.

The chain combines TRBV7-6 with TRBJ2-5; TRBD2 is a possible D gene (7 bases). Looked up from germline, CDR1 is SGHVS and CDR2 is FNYEAQ. The germline V and J ends were trimmed by 0 bases and 4 bases, with 12 bases remaining between them. The CDR3 is 15 amino acids. The CDR3: CASSLARGRGETQYF. The CDR3 nucleotides read TGTGCCAGCAGCTTAGCGCGGGGGCGGGGAGAGACCCAGTACTTC.

The chain has TRBV6-2 or TRBV6-3 and TRBJ2-1, with D possibly TRBD2 on 5 matching bases. The CDR3 loop spans 14 amino acids. From germline, CDR1 is MNHEY and CDR2 SVGEGT. The V end lost 2 bases, the J end lost 4 bases, and 9 bases lay between the germline ends. CDR3 DNA: TGTGCCAGCAGTTACGGCGGGTCATACAATGAGCAGTTCTTC. Amino acids: CASSYGGSYNEQFF.

The V call is TRBV6-1, the J call TRBJ2-7; D uncertain. The germline gives CDR1 MNHNS, CDR2 SASEGT. The CDR3 length is 14 residues. The V and J ends lost 1 base and 1 base respectively, with 8 bases between them. The CDR3 DNA follows: TGTGCCAGCAGTGAAGGATGGCCGTCCTACGAGCAGTACTTC. Translation: CASSEGWPSYEQYF.

The chain carries TRBV28 and TRBJ2-7; D possibly corresponds to TRBD1 (5 bases). The CDR3 has 12 residues. CDR1 is MDHEN, CDR2 SYDVKM, per germline. V shed 8 bases and J shed 2 bases, with 10 bases lying between them. The CDR3 DNA is TGTGCCAGCGGAAAAGGGGCCTACGAGCAGTACTTC. This encodes CASGKGAYEQYF.

The gene calls are TRBV6-6 and TRBJ2-1, with TRBD1 matching over 9 bases. J was trimmed by 15 bases and V by 6 bases; bases with no gene match: 12. Germline values: CDR1 MNHNY, CDR2 SVGAGI (reference sequence). The CDR3 extends over 13 amino acids. Here the CDR3 reads CASRAGTGFGGFF. Written as DNA, the CDR3 is TGTGCCAGCAGGGCCGGGACAGGGTTTGGTGGGTTCTTC.

CDR3 loop: CASSLESGGEDIQYF. CDR3 in DNA: TGCGCCAGCAGCTTGGAGAGCGGGGGGGAGGACATTCAGTACTTC. The rearrangement links TRBV5-1 to TRBJ2-4; 10 positions agree with TRBD2. This CDR3 contains 15 residues. Trimming cost V 0 bases and J 8 bases; bases outside gene matches: 5. Germline V gives CDR1 SGHRS, CDR2 YFSETQ.

The gene calls are TRBV4-2 and TRBJ2-3, with 12 bases matching TRBD2. The germline CDR1 and CDR2 sequences are LGHNA and YNFKEQ. V shed 1 base and J 3 bases; nucleotides not matched to a gene: 11. The length of the CDR3 is 19 residues. DNA of the CDR3: TGTGCCAGCAGCCAAGGTCCTAGCGGGGGGGCCTCCCGTACAGATACGCAGTATTTT. This encodes CASSQGPSGGASRTDTQYF.

The chain links TRBV2 to TRBJ1-2, with 8 nucleotides matching TRBD1. Germline CDR1 and CDR2: SNHLY and FYNNEI. With 3 bases clipped from V and 8 bases from J, the junction kept 5 bases outside the gene matches. The CDR3 loop spans 13 amino acids. The CDR3 region has the DNA TGTGCCAGCAGTGACAGGGGGCCTAAGGGCTACACCTTC. It specifies CASSDRGPKGYTF.

The chain carries TRBV25-1 and TRBJ2-2, with TRBD1 as a possible D gene (6 bases). CDR1 MGHDK and CDR2 SYGVNS come from the germline V gene. Trimming took off 7 bases at V and 5 bases at J, with 11 bases between the two ends. CDR3 length equals 13 residues. The CDR3, as DNA: TGTGCCAGCACAGGGGTCTGGACCGGGGAGCTGTTTTTT. Translated, it gives CASTGVWTGELFF.

This clone was counted a few times. V usage is TRBV7-8 and J usage is TRBJ2-3; TRBD2 might be the D (5 bases). Between the trimmed V and J ends, which lost 5 bases and 0 bases, there was a span of 9 bases. Germline V gives CDR1 SGHVS, CDR2 FQNEAQ. The CDR3 length is 14 residues. Written as DNA, the CDR3 is TGTGCCAGCAGCATAGGACTGAGCACAGATACGCAGTATTTT. Translation: CASSIGLSTDTQYF. Full variable domain (rest looked up from reference TRBV7-8 and TRBJ2-3): GAGVSQSPRYKVAKRGQDVALRCDPISGHVSLFWYQQALGQGPEFLTYFQNEAQLDKSGLPSDRFFAERPEGSVSTLKIQRTQQEDSAVYLCASSIGLSTDTQYFGPGTRLTVL.

The J gene is TRBJ2-7, the V gene TRBV7-6, with D perhaps being TRBD1 or TRBD2 (6 bases each). The length of the CDR3 is 15 residues. Per germline, CDR1 SGHVS and CDR2 FNYEAQ. The V gene lost 0 bases and the J gene lost 6 bases, with 15 bases spanning the gap. CDR3 coding DNA: TGTGCCAGCAGCTTAGCGGGGGCGGGGAGCCCCGAGCAGTACTTC. Protein product: CASSLAGAGSPEQYF. The full variable domain, completed using reference TRBV7-6 and TRBJ2-7, is GAGVSQSPRYKVTKRGQDVALRCDPISGHVSLYWYRQALGQGPEFLTYFNYEAQQDKSGLPNDRFSAERPEGSISTLTIQRTEQRDSAMYRCASSLAGAGSPEQYFGPGTRLTVT.

This clone has only a few counts. The genes are TRBV7-9 and TRBJ1-3; D is ambiguous. Looked up from germline, CDR1 is SEHNR and CDR2 is FQNEAQ (reference sequence). V was pared by 5 bases and J by 3 bases, with 11 bases between. This CDR3 has 14 residues. The CDR3 DNA sequence: TGTGCCAGCAGCCCGACCTACCTTGGAAACACCATATATTTT. This encodes CASSPTYLGNTIYF.

This chain links TRBV7-2 with TRBJ1-6; TRBD1 aligns across 7 bases. Germline CDR1 and CDR2: SGHTA and FQGNSA. The CDR3 is 15 residues long. V was pared by 5 bases and J by 5 bases, with 6 bases of the junction left unmatched. The CDR3 DNA is TGTGCCAGCAGCCTGCTTGGACAGGATAATTCACCCCTCCACTTT. Protein product: CASSLLGQDNSPLHF.

The chain carries TRBV5-1 and TRBJ1-1, with 7 bases identical to TRBD1. With 1 base clipped from V and 1 base from J, the junction kept 7 bases outside the gene matches. The CDR3 extends over 16 amino acids. The V gene's germline CDR1 is SGHRS and CDR2 YFSETQ. Here the CDR3 reads CASSLLAGGENTEAFF. Here the CDR3 DNA reads TGCGCCAGCAGCTTGTTGGCAGGGGGGGAGAACACTGAAGCTTTCTTT.

V gene TRBV18 combines with J gene TRBJ1-6; D is ambiguous. Deletions cut 3 bases from V and 4 bases from J, with 10 bases between. Germline CDR1 reads KGHSH; CDR2 reads LQKENI. CDR3 length: 15 amino acids. In DNA, the CDR3 is TGTGCCAGCTCACCCTTGAGGGCTTATAATTCACCCCTCCACTTT. Its translation is CASSPLRAYNSPLHF.

The rearrangement links TRBV11-3 to TRBJ1-1; D is uncertain. The CDR3 extends over 15 amino acids. Germline V lookup: CDR1 SGHNT, CDR2 YENEEA. V gave up 2 bases and J gave up 1 base, with 11 bases separating them. Here the CDR3 DNA reads TGTGCCAGCAGCTTATCTTTCGATGGGAACACTGAAGCTTTCTTT. This codes for CASSLSFDGNTEAFF.